This T cell receptor beta chain was recovered during a study of T cell responses to AZD1222 COVID-19 vaccine. Study-level results: Across spike, vaccine-associated CD4 TCRs were found, dominant at 160-218 and 743-854.

The repertoire was sequenced with immunoSEQ multiplex PCR; TCRdb's copy has only in-frame clones and lacks some. The sample contains roughly 200,000 clones, 85% to 95% of which appear only once. Germline loops: CDR1 LGHDT, CDR2 YNNKEL (reference sequence). The CDR3 runs 16 residues. Trimming cost V 0 bases and J 8 bases; bases outside gene matches: 5. The table lists this clone with a count of one. Its antigen is still unknown. The sequence came from an adult who received the MenACWY meningococcal vaccine as a control. The sequencing here drew on peripheral blood, taken 28 days after the second dose of the MenACWY control vaccine. The chain recombines TRBV3-1 (or the pseudogene TRBV3-2) with TRBJ1-6; 9 bases match TRBD1. CDR3 amino acids: CASSQEDRGKYSPLHF. The DNA of the CDR3 is TGTGCCAGCAGCCAAGAGGACAGGGGTAAGTATTCACCCCTCCACTTT.